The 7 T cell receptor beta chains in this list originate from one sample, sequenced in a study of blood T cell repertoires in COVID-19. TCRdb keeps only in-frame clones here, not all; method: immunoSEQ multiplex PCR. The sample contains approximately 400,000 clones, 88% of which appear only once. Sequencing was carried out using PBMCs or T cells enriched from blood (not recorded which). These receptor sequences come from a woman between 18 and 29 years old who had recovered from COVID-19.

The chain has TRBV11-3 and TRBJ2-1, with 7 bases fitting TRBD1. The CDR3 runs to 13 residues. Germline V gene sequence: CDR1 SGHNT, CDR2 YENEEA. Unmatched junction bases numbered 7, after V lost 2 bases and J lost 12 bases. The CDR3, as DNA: TGTGCCAGCAGCTTACGGACAGGACGCCGGCAGTTCTTC. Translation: CASSLRTGRRQFF.

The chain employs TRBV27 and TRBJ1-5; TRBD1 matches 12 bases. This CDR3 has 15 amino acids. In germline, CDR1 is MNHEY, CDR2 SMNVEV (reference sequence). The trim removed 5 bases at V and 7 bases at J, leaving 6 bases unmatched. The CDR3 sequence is CASSPGTGGRQPQHF. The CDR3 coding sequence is TGTGCCAGCAGTCCCGGGACAGGGGGCCGCCAGCCCCAGCATTTT.

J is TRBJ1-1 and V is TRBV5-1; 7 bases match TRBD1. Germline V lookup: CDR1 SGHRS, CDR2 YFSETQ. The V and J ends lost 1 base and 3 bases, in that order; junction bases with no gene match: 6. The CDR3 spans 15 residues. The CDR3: CASSLMGQGDTEAFF. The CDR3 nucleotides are TGCGCCAGCAGCTTGATGGGGCAGGGGGACACTGAAGCTTTCTTT.

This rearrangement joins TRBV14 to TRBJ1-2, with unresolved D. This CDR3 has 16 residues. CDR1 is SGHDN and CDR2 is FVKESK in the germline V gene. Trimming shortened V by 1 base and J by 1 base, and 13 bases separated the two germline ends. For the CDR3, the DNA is TGTGCCAGCAGCCAAGGACGAGGGATAGGTAACTATGGCTACACCTTC. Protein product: CASSQGRGIGNYGYTF.

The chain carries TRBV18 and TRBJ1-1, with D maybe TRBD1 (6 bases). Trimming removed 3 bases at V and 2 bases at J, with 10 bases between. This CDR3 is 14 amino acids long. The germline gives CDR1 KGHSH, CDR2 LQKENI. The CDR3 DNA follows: TGTGCCAGCTCACCGGGGGCTTATAACACTGAAGCTTTCTTT. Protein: CASSPGAYNTEAFF.

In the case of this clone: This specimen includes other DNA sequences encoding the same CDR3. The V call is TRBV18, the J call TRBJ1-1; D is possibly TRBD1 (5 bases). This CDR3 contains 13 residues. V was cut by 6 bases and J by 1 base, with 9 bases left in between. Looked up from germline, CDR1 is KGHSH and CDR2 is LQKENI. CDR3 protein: CASSPTGNTEAFF. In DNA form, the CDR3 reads TGTGCCAGCTCCCCCACAGGGAACACTGAAGCTTTCTTT.

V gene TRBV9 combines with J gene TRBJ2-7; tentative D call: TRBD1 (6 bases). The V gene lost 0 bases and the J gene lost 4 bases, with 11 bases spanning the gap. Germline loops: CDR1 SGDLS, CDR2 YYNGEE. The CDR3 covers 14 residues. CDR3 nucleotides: TGTGCCAGCAGCGTAGGCAGGGGCGATTACGAGCAGTACTTC. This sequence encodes CASSVGRGDYEQYF. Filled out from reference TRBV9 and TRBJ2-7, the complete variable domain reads DSGVTQTPKHLITATGQRVTLRCSPRSGDLSVYWYQQSLDQGLQFLIQYYNGEERAKGNILERFSAQQFPDLHSELNLSSLELGDSALYFCASSVGRGDYEQYFGPGTRLTVT.